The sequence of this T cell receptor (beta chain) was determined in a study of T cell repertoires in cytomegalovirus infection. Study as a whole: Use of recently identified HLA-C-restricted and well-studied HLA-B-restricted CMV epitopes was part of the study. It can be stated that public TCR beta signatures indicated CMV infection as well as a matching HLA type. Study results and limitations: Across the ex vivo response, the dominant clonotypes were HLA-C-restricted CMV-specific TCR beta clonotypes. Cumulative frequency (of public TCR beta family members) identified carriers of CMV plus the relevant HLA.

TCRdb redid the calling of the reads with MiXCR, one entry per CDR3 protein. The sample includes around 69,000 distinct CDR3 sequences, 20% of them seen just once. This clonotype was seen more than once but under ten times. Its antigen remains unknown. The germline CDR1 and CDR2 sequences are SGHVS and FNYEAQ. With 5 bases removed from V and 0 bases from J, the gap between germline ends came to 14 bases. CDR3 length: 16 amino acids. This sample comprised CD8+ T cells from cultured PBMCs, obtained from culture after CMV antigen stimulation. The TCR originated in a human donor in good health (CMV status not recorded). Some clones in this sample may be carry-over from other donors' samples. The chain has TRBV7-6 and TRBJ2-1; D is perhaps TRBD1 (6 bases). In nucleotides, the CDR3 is TGTGCCAGCAGCATCCGAGACAGGCCCTCCTACAATGAGCAGTTCTTC. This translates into CASSIRDRPSYNEQFF. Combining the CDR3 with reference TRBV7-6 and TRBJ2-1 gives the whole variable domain GAGVSQSPRYKVTKRGQDVALRCDPISGHVSLYWYRQALGQGPEFLTYFNYEAQQDKSGLPNDRFSAERPEGSISTLTIQRTEQRDSAMYRCASSIRDRPSYNEQFFGPGTRLTVL.